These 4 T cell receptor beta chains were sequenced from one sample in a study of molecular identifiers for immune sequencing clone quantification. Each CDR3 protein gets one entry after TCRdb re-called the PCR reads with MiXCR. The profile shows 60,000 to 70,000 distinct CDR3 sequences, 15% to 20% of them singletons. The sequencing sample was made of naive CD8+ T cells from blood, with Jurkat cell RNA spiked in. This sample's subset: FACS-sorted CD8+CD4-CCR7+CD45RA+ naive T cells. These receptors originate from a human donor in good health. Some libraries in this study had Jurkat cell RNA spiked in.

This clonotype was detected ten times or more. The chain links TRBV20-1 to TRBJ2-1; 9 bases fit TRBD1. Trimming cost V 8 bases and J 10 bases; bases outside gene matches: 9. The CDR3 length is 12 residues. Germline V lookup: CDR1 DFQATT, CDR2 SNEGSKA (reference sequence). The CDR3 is CSLSTGGREQFF. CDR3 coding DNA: TGCAGTCTGAGCACAGGGGGCCGAGAGCAGTTCTTC.

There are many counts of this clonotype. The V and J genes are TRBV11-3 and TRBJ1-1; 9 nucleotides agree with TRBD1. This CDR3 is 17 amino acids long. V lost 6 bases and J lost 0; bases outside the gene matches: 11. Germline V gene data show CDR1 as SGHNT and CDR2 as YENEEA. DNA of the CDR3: TGTGCCAGCAGGGGTTATCCGACAGGGGGAATGAACACTGAAGCTTTCTTT. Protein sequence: CASRGYPTGGMNTEAFF.

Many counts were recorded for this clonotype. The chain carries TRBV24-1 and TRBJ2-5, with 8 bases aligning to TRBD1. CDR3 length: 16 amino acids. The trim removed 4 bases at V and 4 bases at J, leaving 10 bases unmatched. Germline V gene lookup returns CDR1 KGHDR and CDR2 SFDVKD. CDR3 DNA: TGTGCCACCAGTGACCCCGACAGGGGACGGTCAGAGACCCAGTACTTC. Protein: CATSDPDRGRSETQYF.

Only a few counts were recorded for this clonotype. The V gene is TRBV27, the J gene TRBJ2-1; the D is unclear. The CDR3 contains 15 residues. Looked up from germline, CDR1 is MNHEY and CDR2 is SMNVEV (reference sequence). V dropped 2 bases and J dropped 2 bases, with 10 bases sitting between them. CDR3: CASSLGARPYNEQFF. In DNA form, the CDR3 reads TGTGCCAGCAGTTTAGGCGCGAGACCCTACAATGAGCAGTTCTTC.